These 4 T cell receptor beta chains share one sample of origin, sequenced in a study of blood T cell repertoires in COVID-19. Produced via immunoSEQ multiplex PCR; TCRdb's table is partial and in-frame only. The repertoire consists of about 260,000 clones, with around 90% occurring once and the leading ten covering roughly a tenth. Sequencing was carried out using peripheral blood. The receptors derive from a woman in her seventies with COVID-19, enrolled during active disease.

The chain is built from TRBV19 and TRBJ1-6, with D maybe TRBD1 (5 bases). This CDR3 has 15 amino acids. Germline V gene sequence: CDR1 LNHDA, CDR2 SQIVND (reference sequence). Trimming removed 5 bases from V and 7 bases from J, with 15 bases in between. The CDR3 DNA reads as TGTGCCAGTAGTGTACAGGCTGGGAGGAATTCACCCCTCCACTTT. Translation gives CASSVQAGRNSPLHF.

As to this clone: Sequence at one end of the junction differs from germline and may be a read error. Here the CDR3 reads CSARWTGVIF. The CDR3 DNA reads TGCAGTGCTCGGTGGACAGGTGTCATCTTC. This chain uses TRBV20-1 with TRBJ2-7, with TRBD1 matching 7 bases. CDR1 is DFQATT, CDR2 SNEGSKA, per germline (reference sequence). This CDR3 contains 10 residues.

The V gene is TRBV27, the J gene TRBJ1-3; a weak D match, TRBD1 (5 bases). V was cut by 5 bases and J by 6 bases, with 11 bases left in between. CDR1 and CDR2 from the germline V gene are MNHEY and SMNVEV (reference sequence). This CDR3 comprises 13 residues. The CDR3 loop is CASSAGPTNTIYF. CDR3 bases: TGTGCCAGCAGTGCGGGACCTACAAACACCATATATTTT.

This chain joins TRBV5-6 and TRBJ1-6; 10 bases fit TRBD1. The CDR3 is 16 amino acids. Germline V gene data show CDR1 as SGHDT and CDR2 as YYEEEE. Trimming took 3 bases from V and 9 from J; bases not matched to a gene: 9. CDR3 nucleotides: TGTGCCAGCAGCTCCGGGACAGGGGTGAGAGGTTCACCCCTCCACTTT. Protein sequence: CASSSGTGVRGSPLHF. Combining the CDR3 with reference TRBV5-6 and TRBJ1-6 gives the whole variable domain DAGVTQSPTHLIKTRGQQVTLRCSPKSGHDTVSWYQQALGQGPQFIFQYYEEEERQRGNFPDRFSGHQFPNYSSELNVNALLLGDSALYLCASSSGTGVRGSPLHFGNGTRLTVT.